These T cell receptor beta chains were read from a single sample in a study of blood T cell repertoires in COVID-19. Using immunoSEQ multiplex PCR, the repertoire was profiled, and TCRdb retains in-frame clones only, with some absent. The sample comprises about 55,000 clones, approximately 80% of which are singletons, and about 6.2% rests with the top ten. The sequenced material came from peripheral blood. Source of these receptors: a human donor in a cohort sampled during active or convalescent COVID-19. Both conserved end residues are trimmed from each CDR3. Clone size is shown for a subset of rows, as once, few, many or a class of expanded clone.

TRBJ2-5 | . | TRBV7-8 | ASSLKSRVIAGGQETQY
TRBJ2-7 | . | TRBV19 | ASSTHPWTGSYEQY
TRBJ2-3 | . | TRBV5-6 | ASSLRGTDTQY
TRBJ1-4 | . | TRBV30 | AWSPGTFEKLF
TRBJ2-3 | . | TRBV12-2 | ASRLKDLDTQY
TRBJ1-1 | . | TRBV3-1/TRBV3-2 | ASSSLGTEAF
TRBJ2-3 | once | TRBV21-1 | ASSSGTLTQY
TRBJ2-4 | . | TRBV19 | ASSIGPGRENIQY
TRBJ2-2 | . | TRBV10-1 | ASSEFGLAGLNTGELF
TRBJ1-4 | . | TRBV3-1/TRBV3-2 | ASSQKQGLVNEKLF
TRBJ2-3 | . | TRBV19 | ASSNGQGSDTQY
TRBJ1-2 | . | TRBV4-3 | ASSRQSQGSIGYT
TRBJ1-5 | few | TRBV7-9 | ASSQVQGAGQPQH
TRBJ1-3 | . | TRBV7-9 | ASSFQQGSGNTIY
TRBJ2-3 | . | TRBV2 | ASSDLLTDTQY
TRBJ1-1 | . | TRBV6-5 | ASSSQGGTEAF
TRBJ1-2 | . | TRBV15 | ATSRVGGSYLRSGYT
TRBJ2-1 | . | TRBV4-2 | ASSQELPTYNEQF
TRBJ1-2 | . | TRBV12-3/TRBV12-4 | ASGTYRGGYT
TRBJ2-5 | once | TRBV9 | ASSVVGQGAETQY
TRBJ2-1 | . | TRBV5-5 | ASRFSGGDSYNEQF
TRBJ2-7 | . | TRBV25-1 | ASSDRTGYEQY
TRBJ2-1 | . | TRBV18 | ASSPRGGWGNEQF
TRBJ2-3 | . | TRBV25-1 | ASGKLAGGTDTQY
TRBJ1-3 | . | TRBV7-2 | ASRAGQAGNTIY
TRBJ1-1 | . | TRBV7-9 | ASSLGVMNTEAF
TRBJ2-7 | . | TRBV19 | ASSIQVTYEQY
TRBJ2-1 | . | TRBV6-5 | ATEDREVNEQF
TRBJ2-1 | . | TRBV19 | ASSISSGGAGEQF
TRBJ1-4 | few | TRBV2 | ATRWGSDEKLF
TRBJ1-3 | . | TRBV7-8 | ASSLVSGGTQHGNTIY
TRBJ1-2 | once | TRBV20-1 | SASGTGNYGYT
TRBJ1-1 | . | TRBV27 | ASSPSPGGGWRNTEAF
TRBJ1-1 | once | TRBV5-1 | ASSLRTWNTEAF
TRBJ1-6 | . | TRBV6-5 | ASSDPGGIVSPLH
TRBJ1-2 | . | TRBV5-6 | ASSQKQGNYGYT
TRBJ2-2 | . | TRBV1 | TSSQTHRGAV
TRBJ1-2 | . | TRBV19 | ASSLTGTANYGYT
TRBJ1-4 | . | TRBV7-2 | ASSGRQGVNEKLF
TRBJ2-1 | . | TRBV5-1 | ASSLKGGLGYNEQF
TRBJ1-1 | . | TRBV6-5 | ASRDTGVTEAF
TRBJ1-1 | . | TRBV3-1/TRBV3-2 | ASTRGLLTEAF
TRBJ1-6 | . | TRBV10-3 | AISEAGVDSPLH
TRBJ2-5 | few | TRBV24-1 | ATSDSGTGEETQY
TRBJ1-2 | medium-sized | TRBV9 | ASSVTGDNGYT
TRBJ1-1 | few | TRBV6-5 | ASSRTGYYTEAF
TRBJ2-1 | . | TRBV24-1 | ATSEPSGGANEQF
TRBJ2-3 | . | TRBV6-4 | ASRESTTTDTQY
TRBJ2-6 | . | TRBV29-1 | SVVQGSSGANVLT
TRBJ2-1 | . | TRBV5-4 | ASSLPGGAGNEQF
TRBJ2-7 | . | TRBV29-1 | SVTESHLQY
TRBJ2-5 | . | TRBV5-1 | ASSLVAKETQY
TRBJ1-3 | . | TRBV14 | ASSQTALGNTIY
TRBJ1-4 | . | TRBV19 | ASSIDTGVNEKLF
TRBJ2-2 | . | TRBV12-3/TRBV12-4 | ASSKRGSGELF